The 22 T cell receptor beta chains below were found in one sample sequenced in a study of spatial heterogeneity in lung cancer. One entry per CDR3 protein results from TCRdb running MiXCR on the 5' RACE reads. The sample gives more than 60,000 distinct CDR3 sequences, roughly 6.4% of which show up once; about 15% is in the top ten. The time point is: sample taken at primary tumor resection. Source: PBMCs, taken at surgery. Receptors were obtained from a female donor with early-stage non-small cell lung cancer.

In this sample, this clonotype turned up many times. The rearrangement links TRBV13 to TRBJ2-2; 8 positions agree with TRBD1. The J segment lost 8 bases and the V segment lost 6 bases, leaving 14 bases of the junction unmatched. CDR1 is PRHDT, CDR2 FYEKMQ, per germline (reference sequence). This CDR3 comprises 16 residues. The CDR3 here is CASSTARDRIKGELFF. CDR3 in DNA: TGTGCCAGCAGTACCGCCCGGGACAGGATTAAAGGGGAGCTGTTTTTT.

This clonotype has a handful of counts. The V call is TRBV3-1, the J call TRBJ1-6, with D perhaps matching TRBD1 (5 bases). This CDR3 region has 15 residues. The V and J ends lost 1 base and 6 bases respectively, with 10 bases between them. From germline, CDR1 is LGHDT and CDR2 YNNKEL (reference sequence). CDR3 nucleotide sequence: TGTGCCAGCAGCCAAGCGAAGGGGCCTAATTCACCCCTCCACTTT. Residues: CASSQAKGPNSPLHF.

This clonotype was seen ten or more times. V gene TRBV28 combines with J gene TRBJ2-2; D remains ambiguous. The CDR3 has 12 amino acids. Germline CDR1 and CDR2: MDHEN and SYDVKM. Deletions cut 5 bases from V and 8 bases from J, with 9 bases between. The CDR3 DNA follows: TGTGCCAGCAGTATTCGTCTTGGGGAGCTGTTTTTT. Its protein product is CASSIRLGELFF.

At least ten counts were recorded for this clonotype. CDR3 coding DNA: TGTGCCAGCAGCTTAGCGCGCAGCGGGCTGAACACCGGGGAGCTGTTTTTT. Its protein is CASSLARSGLNTGELFF. J is TRBJ2-2 and V is TRBV7-2, with a possible D match to TRBD2 (6 bases). The germline V gene has CDR1 SGHTA and CDR2 FQGNSA. V lost 0 bases and J lost 1, with 12 bases in between. The length of the CDR3 is 17 residues. The full variable domain, in which reference TRBV7-2 and TRBJ2-2 provide the parts outside the CDR3, is GAGVSQSPSNKVTEKGKDVELRCDPISGHTALYWYRQSLGQGLEFLIYFQGNSAPDKSGLPSDRFSAERTGGSVSTLTIQRTQQEDSAVYLCASSLARSGLNTGELFFGEGSRLTVL.

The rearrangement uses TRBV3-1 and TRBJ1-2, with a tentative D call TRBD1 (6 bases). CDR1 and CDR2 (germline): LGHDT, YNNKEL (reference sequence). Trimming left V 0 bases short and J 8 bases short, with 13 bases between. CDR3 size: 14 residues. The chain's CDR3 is CASSQDQRGRGYTF. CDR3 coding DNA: TGTGCCAGCAGCCAAGATCAACGGGGGCGAGGCTACACCTTC.

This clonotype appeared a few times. The CDR3 loop reads CASSAQETQYF. CDR3 bases: TGCGCCAGCAGTGCCCAAGAGACCCAGTACTTC. This chain connects TRBV10-2 to TRBJ2-5; unclear D gene. Between the trimmed V and J ends, which lost 4 bases and 1 base, there was a span of 1 base. The CDR3 has 11 residues. Germline CDR1 is WSHSY and CDR2 is SAAADI.

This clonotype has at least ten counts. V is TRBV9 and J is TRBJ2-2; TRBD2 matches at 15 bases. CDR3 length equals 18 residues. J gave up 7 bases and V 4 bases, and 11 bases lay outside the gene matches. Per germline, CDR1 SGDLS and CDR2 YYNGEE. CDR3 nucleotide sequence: TGTGCCAGCAGCCCCCGGACTAGCGGGGGGGATGGGTACGGGGAGCTGTTTTTT. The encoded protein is CASSPRTSGGDGYGELFF.

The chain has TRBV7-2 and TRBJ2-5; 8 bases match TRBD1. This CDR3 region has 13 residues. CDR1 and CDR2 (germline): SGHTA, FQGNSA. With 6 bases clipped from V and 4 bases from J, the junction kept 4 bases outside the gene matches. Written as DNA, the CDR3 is TGTGCCAGCAGTGACAGGGGTCGAGAGACCCAGTACTTC. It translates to CASSDRGRETQYF.

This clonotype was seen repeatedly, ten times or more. DNA of the CDR3: TGTGCCAGCAGTGTCCAGGGGAAAGGCTACGAGCAGTACGTC. It is translated as CASSVQGKGYEQYV. The genes are TRBV28 and TRBJ2-7, with a possible D match to TRBD1 (6 bases). The length of the CDR3 is 14 residues. CDR1 and CDR2 from the germline V gene are MDHEN and SYDVKM. The germline V and J ends were trimmed by 5 bases and 3 bases, with 14 bases remaining between them.

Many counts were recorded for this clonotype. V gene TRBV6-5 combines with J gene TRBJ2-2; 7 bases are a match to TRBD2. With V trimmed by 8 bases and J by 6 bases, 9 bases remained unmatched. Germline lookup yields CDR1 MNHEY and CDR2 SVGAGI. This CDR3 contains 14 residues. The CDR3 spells CASRRTGGAGELFF. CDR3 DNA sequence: TGTGCCAGCCGCCGGACTGGGGGGGCCGGGGAGCTGTTTTTT.

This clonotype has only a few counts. For the CDR3, the DNA is TGTGCCAGCAGCTTGCGGGACTTGGGGAATTCACCCCTCCACTTT. Translation gives CASSLRDLGNSPLHF. The rearrangement links TRBV5-6 to TRBJ1-6; a weak D match, TRBD1 (5 bases). Germline loops: CDR1 SGHDT, CDR2 YYEEEE. There are 15 residues in the CDR3. V lost 1 base and J lost 7, with 12 bases in between.

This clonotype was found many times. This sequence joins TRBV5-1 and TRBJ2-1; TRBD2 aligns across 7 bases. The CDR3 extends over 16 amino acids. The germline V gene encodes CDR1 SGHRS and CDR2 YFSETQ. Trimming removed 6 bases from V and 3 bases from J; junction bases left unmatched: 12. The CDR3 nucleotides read TGCGCCAGCACGTCTAGCGGAGCTGCTGGCTACAATGAGCAGTTCTTC. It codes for CASTSSGAAGYNEQFF.

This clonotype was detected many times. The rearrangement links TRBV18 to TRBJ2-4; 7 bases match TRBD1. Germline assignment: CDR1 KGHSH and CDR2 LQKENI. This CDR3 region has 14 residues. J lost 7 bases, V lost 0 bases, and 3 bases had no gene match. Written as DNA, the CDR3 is TGTGCCAGCTCACCACCGGGACAGTGGAACATTCAGTACTTC. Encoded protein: CASSPPGQWNIQYF.

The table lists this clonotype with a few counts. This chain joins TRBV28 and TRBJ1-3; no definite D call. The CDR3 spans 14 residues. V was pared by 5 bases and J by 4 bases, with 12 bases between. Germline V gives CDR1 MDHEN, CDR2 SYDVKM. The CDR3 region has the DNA TGTGCCAGCAGTCCCTACTCCGGGGGAAACACCATATATTTT. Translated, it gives CASSPYSGGNTIYF. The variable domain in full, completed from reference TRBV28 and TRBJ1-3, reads DVKVTQSSRYLVKRTGEKVFLECVQDMDHENMFWYRQDPGLGLRLIYFSYDVKMKEKGDIPEGYSVSREKKERFSLILESASTNQTSMYLCASSPYSGGNTIYFGEGSWLTVV.

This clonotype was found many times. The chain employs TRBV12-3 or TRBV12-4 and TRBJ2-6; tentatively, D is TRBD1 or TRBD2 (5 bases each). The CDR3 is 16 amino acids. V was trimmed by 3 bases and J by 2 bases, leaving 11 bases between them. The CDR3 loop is CASSFFGGAGANVLTF. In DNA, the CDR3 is TGTGCCAGCAGTTTCTTTGGGGGAGCTGGGGCCAACGTCCTGACTTTC.

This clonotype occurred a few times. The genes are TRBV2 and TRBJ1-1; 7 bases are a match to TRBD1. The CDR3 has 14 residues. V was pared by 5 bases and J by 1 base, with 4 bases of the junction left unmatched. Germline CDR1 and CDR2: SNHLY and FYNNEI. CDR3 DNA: TGTGCCAGCAGTATAAACAGGGGGAACACTGAAGCTTTCTTT. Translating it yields CASSINRGNTEAFF. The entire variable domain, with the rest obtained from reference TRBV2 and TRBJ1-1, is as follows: EPEVTQTPSHQVTQMGQEVILRCVPISNHLYFYWYRQILGQKVEFLVSFYNNEISEKSEIFDDQFSVERPDGSNFTLKIRSTKLEDSAMYFCASSINRGNTEAFFGQGTRLTVV.

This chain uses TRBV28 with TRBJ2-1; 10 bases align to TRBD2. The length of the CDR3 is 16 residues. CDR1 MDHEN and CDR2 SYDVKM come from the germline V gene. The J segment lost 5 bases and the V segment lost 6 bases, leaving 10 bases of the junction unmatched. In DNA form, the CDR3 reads TGTGCCAGCAGAAACCTGGGGAGCGGGGGGGACAATGAGCAGTTCTTC. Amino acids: CASRNLGSGGDNEQFF.

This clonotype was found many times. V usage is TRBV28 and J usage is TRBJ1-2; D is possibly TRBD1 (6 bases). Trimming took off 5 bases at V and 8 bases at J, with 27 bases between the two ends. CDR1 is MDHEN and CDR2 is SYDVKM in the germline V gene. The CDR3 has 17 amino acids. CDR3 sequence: CASSVGLGSGGQEGYTF. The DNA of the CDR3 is TGTGCCAGCAGTGTAGGCCTAGGGAGTGGGGGCCAGGAAGGCTACACCTTC.

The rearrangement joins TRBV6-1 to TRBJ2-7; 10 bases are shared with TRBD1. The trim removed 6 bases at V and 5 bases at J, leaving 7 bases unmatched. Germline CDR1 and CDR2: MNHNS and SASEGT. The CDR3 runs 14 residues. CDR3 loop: CASSGTGVRNEQYV. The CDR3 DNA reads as TGTGCCAGCAGCGGGACAGGGGTGAGGAACGAGCAGTACGTC.

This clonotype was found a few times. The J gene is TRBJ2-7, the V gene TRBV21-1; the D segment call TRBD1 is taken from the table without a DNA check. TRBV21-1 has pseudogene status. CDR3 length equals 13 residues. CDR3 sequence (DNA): TGTGCCAGCCCCGGACAGGAATTGGACGAGCAGTACGTC. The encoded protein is CASPGQELDEQYV.

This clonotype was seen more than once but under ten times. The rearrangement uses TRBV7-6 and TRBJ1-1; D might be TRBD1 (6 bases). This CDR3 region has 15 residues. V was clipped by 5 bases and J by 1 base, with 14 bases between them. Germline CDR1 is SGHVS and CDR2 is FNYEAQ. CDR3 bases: TGTGCCAGCAGCCCGCTCGCAGGGGCGAACACTGAAGCTTTCTTT. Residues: CASSPLAGANTEAFF.

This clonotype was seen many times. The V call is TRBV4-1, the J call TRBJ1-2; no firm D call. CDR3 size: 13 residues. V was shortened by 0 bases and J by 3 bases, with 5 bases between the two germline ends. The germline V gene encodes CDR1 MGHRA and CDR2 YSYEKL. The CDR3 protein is CASSQEGDYGYTF. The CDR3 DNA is TGCGCCAGCAGCCAAGAAGGAGACTATGGCTACACCTTC.